This TCR beta chain came from a study of preoperative IRX-2 immunotherapy in early breast cancer. Only one count was recorded for this clone. Profiling relied on immunoSEQ multiplex PCR, and the TCRdb table lists in-frame clones only, not all of them. The repertoire holds more than 30,000 clones, with around nine tenths as singletons. Treatment: preoperative locoregional IRX-2 cytokine immunotherapy. The sequence was collected from a human donor with breast cancer. The sample was tumor tissue, taken after IRX-2 immunotherapy.

The CDR3 coding sequence is TGTGCCAGCAAGCAATTAGCGGGAGGGGCCGGGGAGCTGTTTTTT. This encodes CASKQLAGGAGELFF. The V call is TRBV6-8, the J call TRBJ2-2; TRBD2 aligns across 11 bases. The CDR3 spans 15 residues. V shed 7 bases, J shed 6 bases, and the junction held 7 bases outside the gene matches. CDR1 MNHGY and CDR2 SAAAGT come from the germline V gene.